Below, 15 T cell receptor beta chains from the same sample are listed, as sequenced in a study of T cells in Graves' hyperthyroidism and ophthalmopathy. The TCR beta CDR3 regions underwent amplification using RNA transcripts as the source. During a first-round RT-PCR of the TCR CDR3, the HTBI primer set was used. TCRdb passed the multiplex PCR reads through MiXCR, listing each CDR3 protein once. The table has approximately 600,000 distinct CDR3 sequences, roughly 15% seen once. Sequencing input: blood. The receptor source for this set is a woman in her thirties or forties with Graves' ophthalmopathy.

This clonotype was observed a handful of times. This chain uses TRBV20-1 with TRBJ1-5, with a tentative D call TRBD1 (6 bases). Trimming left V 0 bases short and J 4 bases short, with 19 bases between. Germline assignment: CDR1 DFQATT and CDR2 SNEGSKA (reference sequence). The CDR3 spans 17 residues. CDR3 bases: TGCAGTGCTAGAGATATTCAGGGGCCATTCGTAAATCAGCCCCAGCATTTT. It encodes CSARDIQGPFVNQPQHF.

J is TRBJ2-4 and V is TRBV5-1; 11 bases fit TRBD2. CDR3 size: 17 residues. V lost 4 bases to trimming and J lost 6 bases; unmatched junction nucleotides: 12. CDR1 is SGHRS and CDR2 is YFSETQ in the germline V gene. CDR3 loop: CASSPPLAGGVGNIQYF. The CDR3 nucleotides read TGCGCCAGCAGCCCGCCCCTAGCGGGGGGTGTGGGAAACATTCAGTACTTC.

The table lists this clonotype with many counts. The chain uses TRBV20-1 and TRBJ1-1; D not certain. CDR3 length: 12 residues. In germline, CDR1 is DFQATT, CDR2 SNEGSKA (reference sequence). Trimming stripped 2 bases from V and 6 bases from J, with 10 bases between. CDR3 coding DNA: TGCAGTGCTAGACCAGGAGAGGCTGAAGCTTTCTTT. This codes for CSARPGEAEAFF.

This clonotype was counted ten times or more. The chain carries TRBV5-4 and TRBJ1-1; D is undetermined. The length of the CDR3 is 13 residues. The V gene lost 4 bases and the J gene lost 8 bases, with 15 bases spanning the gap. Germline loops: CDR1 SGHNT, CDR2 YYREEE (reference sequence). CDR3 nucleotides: TGTGCCAGCAGCCCGACCCCGGGGTTCGAAGCTTTCTTT. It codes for CASSPTPGFEAFF.

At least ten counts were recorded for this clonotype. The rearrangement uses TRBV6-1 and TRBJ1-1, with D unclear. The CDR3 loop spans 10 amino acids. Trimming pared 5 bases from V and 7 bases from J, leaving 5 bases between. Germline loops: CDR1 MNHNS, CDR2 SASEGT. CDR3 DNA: TGTGCCAGCAGTAGGGTTGAAGCTTTCTTT. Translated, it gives CASSRVEAFF.

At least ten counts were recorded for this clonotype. The CDR3 nucleotides are TGTGCCAGCAGCTCCCGGGTCTACGAGCAGTACTTC. It specifies CASSSRVYEQYF. V usage is TRBV7-2 and J usage is TRBJ2-7; D gene ambiguous. In germline, CDR1 is SGHTA, CDR2 FQGNSA. The CDR3 length is 12 residues. Trimming took 4 bases from V and 3 from J, leaving 7 bases between them.

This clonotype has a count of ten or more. The CDR3 sequence: CAISESNGVQYF. The CDR3 nucleotides are TGTGCCATCAGTGAGTCGAATGGGGTCCAGTACTTC. The chain uses TRBV10-3 and TRBJ2-5; D uncertain. The CDR3 totals 12 residues. CDR1 is ENHRY, CDR2 SYGVKD, per germline. V lost 0 bases and J 10 bases, leaving 9 bases between the germline ends.

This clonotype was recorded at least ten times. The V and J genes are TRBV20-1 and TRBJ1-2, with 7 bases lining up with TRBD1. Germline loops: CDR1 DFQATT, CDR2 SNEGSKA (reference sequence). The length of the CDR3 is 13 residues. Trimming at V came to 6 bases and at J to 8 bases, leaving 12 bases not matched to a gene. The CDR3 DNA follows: TGCAGTGCCCCGGACAATAGGGGGCACGGCTACACCTTC. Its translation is CSAPDNRGHGYTF.

The CDR3 sequence is CSASRPDFYEQYF. The CDR3 DNA follows: TGCAGTGCTAGTAGGCCCGACTTCTACGAGCAGTACTTC. The rearrangement uses TRBV20-1 and TRBJ2-7; no firm D call. Trimming cost V 3 bases and J 3 bases, with 12 bases left between them. Looked up from germline, CDR1 is DFQATT and CDR2 is SNEGSKA (reference sequence). CDR3 length equals 13 residues.

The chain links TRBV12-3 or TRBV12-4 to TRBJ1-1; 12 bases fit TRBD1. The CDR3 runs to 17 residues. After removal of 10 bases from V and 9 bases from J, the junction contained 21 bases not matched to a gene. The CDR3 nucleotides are TGTGCCACCACGGCCTCCCGTCCTAAACGGGACAGGGGGCAAGCTTTCTTT. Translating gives CATTASRPKRDRGQAFF.

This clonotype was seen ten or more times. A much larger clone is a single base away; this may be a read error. The CDR3 sequence: CASSEWVEQYF. The CDR3 bases are TGTGCCAGCAGTGAATGGGTCGAGCAGTACTTC. The chain combines TRBV25-1 with TRBJ2-7; no clear D. Germline V lookup: CDR1 MGHDK, CDR2 SYGVNS. This CDR3 comprises 11 residues. Between the trimmed V and J ends, which lost 1 base and 6 bases, there was a span of 4 bases.

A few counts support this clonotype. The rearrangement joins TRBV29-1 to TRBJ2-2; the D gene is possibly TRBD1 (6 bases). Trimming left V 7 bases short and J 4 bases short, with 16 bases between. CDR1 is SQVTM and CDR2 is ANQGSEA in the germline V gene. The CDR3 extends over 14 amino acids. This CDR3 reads CSGYRDIGTGELFF. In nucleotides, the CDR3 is TGCAGCGGCTACCGGGACATAGGCACCGGGGAGCTGTTTTTT.

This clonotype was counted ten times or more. The chain's CDR3 is CASSPGVSGETQYF. The CDR3 nucleotides read TGTGCCAGCAGCCCCGGAGTCTCGGGAGAGACCCAGTACTTC. The chain recombines TRBV7-3 with TRBJ2-5; D remains ambiguous. CDR3 length: 14 residues. Germline V gene lookup returns CDR1 SGHTA and CDR2 FQGTGA. V lost 5 bases to trimming and J lost 4 bases, with 14 bases between them.

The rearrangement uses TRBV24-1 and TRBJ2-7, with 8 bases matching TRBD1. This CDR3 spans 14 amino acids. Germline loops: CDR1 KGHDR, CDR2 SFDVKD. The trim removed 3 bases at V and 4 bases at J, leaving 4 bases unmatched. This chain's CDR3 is CATSDGTGAYEQYF. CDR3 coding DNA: TGTGCCACCAGTGATGGGACAGGAGCTTACGAGCAGTACTTC.

CDR3 in DNA: TGTGCCAGCAGGTCCGGGGCGGGATCTTCGAACACCGGGGAGCTGTTTTTT. Translating it yields CASRSGAGSSNTGELFF. The gene calls are TRBV6-1 and TRBJ2-2; D may be TRBD2 (6 bases). Germline-derived CDR1 and CDR2 are MNHNS and SASEGT. Trimming removed 6 bases from V and 0 bases from J, with 17 bases in between. CDR3 length: 17 amino acids.